Here is one T cell receptor (beta chain) with its context. Antigen unknown. This specimen belongs to a study of cytomegalovirus exposure and HLA in healthy donors. The CDR3 consists of 16 residues. Germline CDR1 and CDR2: MDHEN and SYDVKM. The V gene lost 6 bases and the J gene lost 4 bases, with 19 bases spanning the gap. It was with 60 Vbeta and 13 Jbeta primers that the PCR ran. Sequencing was performed with immunoSEQ multiplex PCR; in TCRdb, only in-frame clones are kept and a portion is missing. The sample lists about 76,000 clones, roughly 85% occurring once. Study-level findings and limits: Analyses of presence/absence relied on an assumption of roughly uniform sequencing depth across donors.

This sequence was found in a young man in good health and CMV-seronegative. The sequencing sample was made of PBMCs. V gene TRBV28 combines with J gene TRBJ2-1, with D possibly TRBD2 on 6 matching bases. CDR3 amino acids: CASSRLISGKYNEQFF. The CDR3 nucleotides are TGTGCCAGCAGCCGACTCATTAGCGGTAAATACAATGAGCAGTTCTTC.